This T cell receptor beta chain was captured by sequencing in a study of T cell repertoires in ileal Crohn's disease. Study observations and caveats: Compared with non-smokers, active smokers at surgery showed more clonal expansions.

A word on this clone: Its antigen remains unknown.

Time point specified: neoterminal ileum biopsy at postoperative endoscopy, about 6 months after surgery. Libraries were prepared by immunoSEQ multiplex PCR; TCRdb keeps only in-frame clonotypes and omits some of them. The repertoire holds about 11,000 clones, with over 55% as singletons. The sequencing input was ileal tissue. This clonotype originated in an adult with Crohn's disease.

The CDR3 bases are TGTGCCACCAGCAGAGATGGGGGGAGGCCCGGCTCTGGCTACACCTTC. Its protein is CATSRDGGRPGSGYTF. The chain couples TRBV15 to TRBJ1-2, with D maybe TRBD1 (5 bases). CDR3 size: 16 residues. V shed 0 bases and J shed 7 bases, with 18 bases lying between them. The germline CDR1 and CDR2 sequences are LNHNV and YYDKDF (reference sequence).